This T cell receptor (beta chain) stems from a study of human T cells and chemical hapten exposure. Study outcomes and limitations: Healthy people's immune response may differ from that of the donors, who had alopecia. Against controls, expanded TCRs gave rise to significantly more large CDR3 similarity clusters.

The J segment lost 12 bases and the V segment lost 6 bases, leaving 14 bases of the junction unmatched. The CDR3 consists of 15 residues. Noted time point: patch test 2, 6 weeks after DPC sensitization. Treatment here: therapeutic diphenylcyclopropenone sensitization with weekly scalp DPC. One entry per CDR3 protein results from TCRdb running MiXCR on the RACE reads. The table shows about 140,000 distinct CDR3 sequences, with about 11% occurring only once. This clonotype was seen a handful of times. Its antigen is unknown. The V call is TRBV12-3 or TRBV12-4, the J call TRBJ2-1, with TRBD2 identical over 10 bases. This sample comprised whole blood, obtained in connection with sensitization to the hapten diphenylcyclopropenone (DPC). This clonotype was obtained from a woman aged 45-60 years with alopecia areata. Some clones in this sample may be carry-over from other donors' samples. The CDR3: CASSIAGGSTIVQFF. For the CDR3, the DNA is TGTGCCAGCAGCATAGCGGGAGGCTCTACAATTGTGCAGTTCTTC.